A selection of T cell receptor beta chains follows, all from one sample in a study of blood T cell repertoires in COVID-19. Profiled with immunoSEQ multiplex PCR; TCRdb holds only in-frame clones, not every one. The sample yields a few hundred thousand clones, approximately 84% seen once. The sequenced sample was PBMCs or T cells enriched from blood (not recorded which). These receptor sequences come from a man aged 45-60 years who had recovered from COVID-19. The CDR3 runs from the conserved cysteine through the conserved F or W. D genes are given only for firm matches. Size tells how often a clone was seen (once, few, many) or the class of an expanded clone, and some rows leave it out.

size	V	J	D	DNA	CDR3
NA	TRBV18	TRBJ1-2	TRBD1	TGTGCCAGCTCAGCAGACCCGGGACAGAGAAACTATGGCTACACCTTC	CASSADPGQRNYGYTF
NA	TRBV5-4	TRBJ2-5	TRBD1	TGTGCCAGCAGCTTCCGGGACAGGGGGGAGACCCAGTACTTC	CASSFRDRGETQYF
NA	TRBV5-1	TRBJ1-1	NA	TGCGCCAGCAGCCTCGGACAGACCAGCTGGAACACTGAAGCTTTCTTT	CASSLGQTSWNTEAFF
NA	TRBV4-3	TRBJ2-7	NA	TGCGCCAGCAGCCAAGTGCACAGGGTACAAAGACCTTACGAGCAGTACTTC	CASSQVHRVQRPYEQYF
many	TRBV18	TRBJ2-5	NA	TGTGCCAGCTCATCACTAGCTTTTACTACTCAAGAGACCCAGTACTTC	CASSSLAFTTQETQYF
once	TRBV2	TRBJ2-7	TRBD2	TGTGCCAGCTCGCTAGCGGGATCCTACGAGCAGTACTTC	CASSLAGSYEQYF
NA	TRBV4-2	TRBJ2-2	NA	TGTGCCAGCCTGGGGGCGCGTACCGGGGAGCTGTTTTTT	CASLGARTGELFF
many	TRBV5-1	TRBJ2-7	NA	TGCGCCAGCAGCTTGGAGGGGATCGAGCAGTACTTC	CASSLEGIEQYF
NA	TRBV9	TRBJ1-5	NA	TGTGCCAGCAGCCGGGAGGAGTTCAATCAGCCCCAGCATTTT	CASSREEFNQPQHF
NA	TRBV7-6	TRBJ2-7	NA	TGTGCCAGCAGCCTCGCGGGGGAGCAGTACTTC	CASSLAGEQYF
NA	TRBV28	TRBJ2-7	NA	TGTGCCAGCAGGGAGGGGGGGTACGAGCAGTACTTC	CASREGGYEQYF
NA	TRBV27	TRBJ2-1	TRBD2	TGTGCCAGCAGTCTTAGCGGGTTAAGCTCCTACAATGAGCAGTTCTTC	CASSLSGLSSYNEQFF
NA	TRBV12-3/TRBV12-4	TRBJ2-1	TRBD2	TGTGCCAGCAGTTTGGGGGGGGATCAGTTCTTC	CASSLGGDQFF
NA	TRBV7-3	TRBJ2-3	NA	TGTGCCAGCAGCTTAGGCGGGAACACGCAGTATTTT	CASSLGGNTQYF
NA	TRBV7-2	TRBJ2-6	TRBD1	TGTGCCAGCAGCGTACGGGACAGGGGATCTGGGGCCAACGTCCTGACTTTC	CASSVRDRGSGANVLTF
once	TRBV6-5	TRBJ2-3	TRBD1	TGTGCCAGCAGTACGACAGGGGATACGCAGTATTTT	CASSTTGDTQYF
NA	TRBV9	TRBJ1-6	TRBD1	TGTGCCAGCAGCGTCCGGGACAGTTATTCACCCCTCCACTTT	CASSVRDSYSPLHF
NA	TRBV5-1	TRBJ1-5	TRBD1	TGCGCCAGCAGCTTGGATACAGGGGGGGGCAATCAGCCCCAGCATTTT	CASSLDTGGGNQPQHF
NA	TRBV11-1	TRBJ2-2	TRBD2	TGTGCCAGCAGCTTCACGGGCGGGAGAGCCGGGGAGCTGTTTTTT	CASSFTGGRAGELFF
NA	TRBV30	TRBJ2-3	TRBD2	TGTGCCTGGTCTCCAGGCGGGGGGGGCACAGATACGCAGTATTTT	CAWSPGGGGTDTQYF
NA	TRBV5-1	TRBJ2-7	NA	TGCGCCAGCAGCCTGAAACAGGGCGTAGCCTACGAGCAGTACTTC	CASSLKQGVAYEQYF
NA	TRBV2	TRBJ2-2	TRBD1	TGTGCCAGCAGGGCACAGGGGTTGGAGTCCGGGGAGCTGTTTTTT	CASRAQGLESGELFF
once	TRBV10-2	TRBJ1-6	TRBD1	TGCGCCAGCAGGGAATTGAGGGGGCCCAGCACACCCCTCCACTTT	CASRELRGPSTPLHF
few	TRBV10-3	TRBJ1-2	NA	TGTGCCATCAGGAGGACAGACTATGGCTACACCTTC	CAIRRTDYGYTF
once	TRBV7-2	TRBJ1-2	TRBD1	TGTGCCAGCAGCCGCGACAGGGGGCGGTCTTTAGGCTACACCTTC	CASSRDRGRSLGYTF
NA	TRBV30	TRBJ2-1	NA	TGTGCCTGGAGTGTTGGCCACACACCTTACAATGAGCAGTTCTTC	CAWSVGHTPYNEQFF
NA	TRBV7-2	TRBJ1-4	NA	TGTGCCAGCAGCCAGGGAGGCAGGGATGAAAAACTGTTTTTT	CASSQGGRDEKLFF
once	TRBV6-1	TRBJ2-1	TRBD1	TGTGCCAGCAGTGAAGAGGGACAGCCCTACAATGAGCAGTTCTTC	CASSEEGQPYNEQFF
NA	TRBV5-1	TRBJ1-1	TRBD1	TGCGCCAGCAGCAGGACAGGGGAGCCTGAAGCTTTCTTT	CASSRTGEPEAFF
few	TRBV9	TRBJ1-4	TRBD1	TGTGCCAGCAGCGTAGGGCCAGGGGGGCCCGAAAAACTGTTTTTT	CASSVGPGGPEKLFF
NA	TRBV6-6	TRBJ1-4	NA	TGTGCCACAGGGTGGGAAAAACTGTTTTTT	CATGWEKLFF
NA	TRBV5-5	TRBJ1-4	TRBD1	TGTGCCAGCAGCAGAGACAGGGGTGGTGAAAAACTGTTTTTT	CASSRDRGGEKLFF
NA	TRBV19	TRBJ1-1	TRBD1	TGTGCCAGAATAAGACGGGACAGAACTGGTCTATCTGAAGCTTTCTTT	CARIRRDRTGLSEAFF
NA	TRBV6-1	TRBJ1-4	NA	TGTGCCAGCAGTGAAACCAGAAATGAAAAACTGTTTTTT	CASSETRNEKLFF
NA	TRBV27	TRBJ1-1	NA	TGTGCCAGCAGTTTCAGAGGTCATCACACTGAAGCTTTCTTT	CASSFRGHHTEAFF
once	TRBV5-1	TRBJ1-4	TRBD1	TGCGCCAGCAGCTCCCAAATAGGACAGGGGGGTGAAAAACTGTTTTTT	CASSSQIGQGGEKLFF
few	TRBV3-1/TRBV3-2	TRBJ1-2	NA	TGTGCCAGCAGCCAAGGCGGCCAGATCTATGGCTACACCTTC	CASSQGGQIYGYTF
NA	TRBV4-1	TRBJ2-3	TRBD2	TGCGCCAGCAGCCAAGATCCTGGGACTAGCGGGCAGGGCACAGATACGCAGTATTTT	CASSQDPGTSGQGTDTQYF
NA	TRBV6-5	TRBJ2-7	TRBD1	TGTGCCAGCAGACCTCCCAGGGGGTCCACCTACGAGCAGTACTTC	CASRPPRGSTYEQYF
NA	TRBV11-3	TRBJ2-2	NA	TGTGCCAGCGACCGGGAGAACACCGGGGAGCTGTTTTTT	CASDRENTGELFF
NA	TRBV15	TRBJ1-4	TRBD1	TGTGCCACCAGCAGACAGACAGGGGTTCCGTTTTTT	CATSRQTGVPFF
once	TRBV18	TRBJ2-7	NA	TGTGCCAGCTCACCTCCTAACTCGGAGGGCTCCTACGAGCAGTACTTC	CASSPPNSEGSYEQYF
NA	TRBV10-3	TRBJ2-2	TRBD1	TGTGCCATCAGAATGGACAGGTCGAACACCGGGGAGCTGTTTTTT	CAIRMDRSNTGELFF
NA	TRBV4-1	TRBJ2-1	TRBD2	TGCGCCAGCAGCCAAGAAGCGCCAGCGGGGGTCCGCAATGAGCAGTTCTTC	CASSQEAPAGVRNEQFF
NA	TRBV9	TRBJ2-1	NA	TGTGCCAGCAGCGTTAGGGGCTCCTACAATGAGCAGTTCTTC	CASSVRGSYNEQFF
NA	TRBV6-4	TRBJ1-2	TRBD1	TGTGCCAGCACCAAGGACAGGGGGCTTAAGGGCTACACCTTC	CASTKDRGLKGYTF
NA	TRBV7-9	TRBJ2-1	TRBD1	TGTGCCAGCAGGGTACAGGGGGCGCCCTACAATGAGCAGTTCTTC	CASRVQGAPYNEQFF
NA	TRBV5-1	TRBJ1-2	TRBD1	TGCGCCAGCAGCCCCGGTGGGGGACAGGGGGACTATGGCTACACCTTC	CASSPGGGQGDYGYTF
NA	TRBV19	TRBJ2-7	TRBD1	TGTGCCAGTAGCGGGCAGGGGGCCTCCTACGAGCAGTACTTC	CASSGQGASYEQYF
NA	TRBV9	TRBJ2-5	TRBD2	TGTGCCAGCAGCGCGAGGGGGACTAGCGGGGGTGAGACCCAGTACTTC	CASSARGTSGGETQYF
NA	TRBV24-1	TRBJ2-5	NA	TGTGCCACCAGTGAACCCAGGGGAGGGGGAGAGACCCAGTACTTC	CATSEPRGGGETQYF
NA	TRBV6-5	TRBJ1-2	NA	TGTGCCAGCACCTCGGGGGGATTGGACTATGGCTACACCTTC	CASTSGGLDYGYTF